The clone carrying this T cell receptor (beta chain) was seen more than once but under ten times. V shed 6 bases and J shed 1 base, with 19 bases lying between them. The germline CDR1 and CDR2 sequences are DFQATT and SNEGSKA (reference sequence). The CDR3 is made up of 16 amino acids. TCRdb reanalysed the 5' RACE reads using MiXCR and keeps one entry per CDR3 protein. The sample lists fewer than 450,000 distinct CDR3 sequences; 28% were seen once. This specimen comes from a study of identical twins' blood T cells. In the study overall: Roughly 51 million reads covered roughly 6 alpha-chain and roughly 6 beta-chain libraries.

Likely shared infections and vaccines: all three twin pairs were reared together. The chain joins TRBV20-1 to TRBJ1-5; D is possibly TRBD1 (5 bases). Sequencing used PBMCs. This receptor was obtained from a woman between 18 and 55 years old in good health. The CDR3 protein is CSAWTRRERSNQPQHF. DNA for the CDR3: TGCAGTGCCTGGACACGGAGAGAGAGGAGCAATCAGCCCCAGCATTTT.